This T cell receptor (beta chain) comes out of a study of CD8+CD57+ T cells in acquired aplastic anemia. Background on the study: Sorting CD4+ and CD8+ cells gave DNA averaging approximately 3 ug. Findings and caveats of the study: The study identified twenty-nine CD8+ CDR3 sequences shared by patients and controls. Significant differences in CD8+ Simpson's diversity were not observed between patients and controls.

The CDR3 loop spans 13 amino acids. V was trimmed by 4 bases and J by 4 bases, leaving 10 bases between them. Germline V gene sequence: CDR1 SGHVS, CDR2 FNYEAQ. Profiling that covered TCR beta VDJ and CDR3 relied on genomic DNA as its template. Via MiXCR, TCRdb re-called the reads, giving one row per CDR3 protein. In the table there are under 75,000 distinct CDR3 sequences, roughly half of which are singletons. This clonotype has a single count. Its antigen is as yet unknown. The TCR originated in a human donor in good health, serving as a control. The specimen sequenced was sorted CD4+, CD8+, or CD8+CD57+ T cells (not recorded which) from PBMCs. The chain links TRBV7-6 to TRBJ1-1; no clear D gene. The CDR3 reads CASSYRTSTEAFF. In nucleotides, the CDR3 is TGTGCCAGCAGCTACAGAACGAGCACTGAAGCTTTCTTT. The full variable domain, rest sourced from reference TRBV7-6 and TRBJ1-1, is GAGVSQSPRYKVTKRGQDVALRCDPISGHVSLYWYRQALGQGPEFLTYFNYEAQQDKSGLPNDRFSAERPEGSISTLTIQRTEQRDSAMYRCASSYRTSTEAFFGQGTRLTVV.